This record covers a single T cell receptor beta chain. As yet, its antigen is unknown. Produced via immunoSEQ multiplex PCR; TCRdb's table is partial and in-frame only. The table shows around 370,000 clones, with roughly 94% occurring only once. The entry originates in a study of Ad26.COV2.S vaccination and SARS-CoV-2 variants. Study findings and constraints: Assessments of TCR breadth and depth may have underestimated the total T cell responses. Placebo recipients showed lower spike-specific TCR breadth than vaccinees.

The source was peripheral blood, collected after recovery from COVID-19. This TCR was recovered from a human donor who had recovered from COVID-19.

CDR3 DNA sequence: TGTGCCAGCAGCTTAGTGTCCGGGGATATCCAAGAGACCCAGTACTTC. Translation: CASSLVSGDIQETQYF. This rearrangement joins TRBV7-6 to TRBJ2-5, with TRBD2 as a possible D gene (5 bases). Germline assignment: CDR1 SGHVS and CDR2 FNYEAQ. This CDR3 is built from 16 residues. V was trimmed by 1 base and J by 1 base, leaving 13 bases between them.